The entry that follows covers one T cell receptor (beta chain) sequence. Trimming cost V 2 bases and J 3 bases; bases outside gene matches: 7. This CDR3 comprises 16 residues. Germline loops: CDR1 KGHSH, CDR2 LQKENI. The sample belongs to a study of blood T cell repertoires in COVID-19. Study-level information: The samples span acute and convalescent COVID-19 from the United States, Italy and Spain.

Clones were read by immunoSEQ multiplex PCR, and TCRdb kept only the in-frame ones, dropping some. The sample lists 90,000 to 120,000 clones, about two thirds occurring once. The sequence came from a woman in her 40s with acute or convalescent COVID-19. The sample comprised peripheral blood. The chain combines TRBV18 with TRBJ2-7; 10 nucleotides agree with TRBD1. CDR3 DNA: TGTGCCAGCTCACCAAGGGGACAGGGGTCTTTCTACGAGCAGTACTTC. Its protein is CASSPRGQGSFYEQYF.